This T cell receptor beta chain was recorded in a study of T cell responses to AZD1222 COVID-19 vaccine. Study as a whole: Combined were second doses at about 4 or about 12 weeks.

Study-level results: Compared with day 0, the breadth and depth of the Spike-specific TCR repertoire rose significantly after two doses of AZD1222. Researchers took repertoire samples only after the peak T cell response had come. Unmutated variant regions reportedly attract nearly half of all spike-specific TCRs.

As regards this clone: Its antigen is undetermined.

The CDR3 totals 15 residues. Germline lookup yields CDR1 SGHRS and CDR2 YFSETQ. The V gene lost 0 bases and the J gene lost 4 bases, with 11 bases spanning the gap. Produced via immunoSEQ multiplex PCR; TCRdb's table is partial and in-frame only. The sample includes 65,000 to 80,000 clones, about nine tenths seen only once; the top ten take about 22%. The sequencing here drew on peripheral blood, taken on day 0 of AZD1222 vaccination. The TCR originated in an adult in good health. The chain employs TRBV5-1 and TRBJ1-5; the D gene is possibly TRBD1 (6 bases). CDR3 in amino acids: CASSLEGQRNQPQHF. The CDR3 nucleotides are TGCGCCAGCAGCTTGGAAGGACAGAGAAATCAGCCCCAGCATTTT.